This T cell receptor (beta chain) came from a study of blood T cell repertoires in COVID-19. As for the study in general: From the United States, Italy and Spain came samples of acute and convalescent COVID-19. The cDNA or gDNA used as material had been derived from T cells, B-cell-depleted T cells, or PBMCs.

In the original processing: Amplification of reference gene primers was used by the study to estimate nucleated cell counts. Repertoires were generated with immunoSEQ multiplex PCR, while TCRdb's copy carries only in-frame clones and drops some. That table is the source of V, J and clone size, and D and trimming were worked out from the DNA. Of about 210,000 clones in the sample, roughly 87% were seen once. Germline V gene sequence: CDR1 MNHEY, CDR2 SMNVEV (reference sequence). V lost 4 bases and J lost 2; bases outside the gene matches: 6. The CDR3 covers 15 residues. This clonotype was sampled from a woman aged 60-75 years with COVID-19, enrolled during active disease. V gene TRBV27 combines with J gene TRBJ1-2, with 8 positions matching TRBD1. The specimen sequenced was peripheral blood. This CDR3 reads CASSSPGQANYGYTF. DNA of the CDR3: TGTGCCAGCAGTTCCCCGGGACAGGCGAACTATGGCTACACCTTC.